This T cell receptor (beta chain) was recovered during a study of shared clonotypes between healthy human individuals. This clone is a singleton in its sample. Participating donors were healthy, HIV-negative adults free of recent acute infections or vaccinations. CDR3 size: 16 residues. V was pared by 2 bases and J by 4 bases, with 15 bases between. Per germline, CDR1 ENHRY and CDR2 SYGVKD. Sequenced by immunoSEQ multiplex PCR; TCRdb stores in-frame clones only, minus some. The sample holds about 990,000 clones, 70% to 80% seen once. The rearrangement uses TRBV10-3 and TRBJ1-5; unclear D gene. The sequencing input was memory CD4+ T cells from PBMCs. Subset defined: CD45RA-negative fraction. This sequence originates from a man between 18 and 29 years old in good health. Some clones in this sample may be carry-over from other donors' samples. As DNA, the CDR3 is TGTGCCATCAGTGAGGCGGCAGCTGTTGTGAATCAGCCCCAGCATTTT. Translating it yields CAISEAAAVVNQPQHF.